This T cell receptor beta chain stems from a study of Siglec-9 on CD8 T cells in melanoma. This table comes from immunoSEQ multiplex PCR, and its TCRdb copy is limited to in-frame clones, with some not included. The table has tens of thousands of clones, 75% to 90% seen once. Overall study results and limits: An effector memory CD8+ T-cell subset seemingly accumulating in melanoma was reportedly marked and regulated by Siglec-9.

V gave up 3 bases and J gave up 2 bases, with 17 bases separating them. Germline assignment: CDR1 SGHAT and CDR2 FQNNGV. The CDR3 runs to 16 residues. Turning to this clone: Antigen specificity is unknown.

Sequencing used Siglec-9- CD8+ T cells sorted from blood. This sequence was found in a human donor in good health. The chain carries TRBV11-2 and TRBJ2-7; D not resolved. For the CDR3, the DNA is TGTGCCAGCAGCTTCCCTCTCTACGGCAGCCCCTACGAGCAGTACGTC. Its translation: CASSFPLYGSPYEQYV.